The 16 T cell receptor beta chains listed next were all sequenced from one sample in a study of T cell changes during pregnancy in multiple sclerosis. The method was immunoSEQ multiplex PCR; TCRdb's version includes in-frame clones alone and lacks a portion of them. The sample includes around 80,000 clones, 94% of them seen just once. Sequenced material: peripheral blood, taken in the second trimester of pregnancy. The source of these receptors is a female donor in good health, enrolled as a control in a pregnancy study.

This sequence joins TRBV19 and TRBJ2-7; the D gene is possibly TRBD2 (5 bases). The CDR3 length is 15 residues. V was shortened by 3 bases and J by 3 bases, with 15 bases between the two germline ends. The germline V gene encodes CDR1 LNHDA and CDR2 SQIVND (reference sequence). CDR3 in DNA: TGTGCCAGTAGTATGTCGGCGGGCACGGTCTACGAGCAGTACTTC. Protein: CASSMSAGTVYEQYF. Full variable domain (outside the CDR3, taken from reference TRBV19 and TRBJ2-7): DGGITQSPKYLFRKEGQNVTLSCEQNLNHDAMYWYRQDPGQGLRLIYYSQIVNDFQKGDIAEGYSVSREKKESFPLTVTSAQKNPTAFYLCASSMSAGTVYEQYFGPGTRLTVT.

This clone has just one count. In DNA, the CDR3 is TGTGCCAGCAGCGGACTAGCCGCCATCTACAATGAGCAGTTCTTC. The encoded protein is CASSGLAAIYNEQFF. The chain joins TRBV9 to TRBJ2-1; 7 bases agree with TRBD2. V gave up 3 bases and J gave up 3 bases; unmatched junction bases: 6. The CDR3 length is 15 residues. Germline CDR1 is SGDLS and CDR2 is YYNGEE.

The chain combines TRBV4-2 with TRBJ2-2; possibly TRBD2 for D (6 bases). Trimming left V 4 bases short and J 0 bases short, with 9 bases between. From germline, CDR1 is LGHNA and CDR2 YNFKEQ. CDR3 size: 15 residues. The CDR3 region is CASSPEGPNTGELFF. The CDR3, as DNA: TGTGCCAGCAGCCCGGAGGGACCGAACACCGGGGAGCTGTTTTTT.

J is TRBJ2-2 and V is TRBV5-1, with D tentatively TRBD1 (6 bases). V shed 1 base and J shed 4 bases, with 14 bases lying between them. CDR3 length: 16 residues. Per germline, CDR1 SGHRS and CDR2 YFSETQ. The CDR3 reads CASSLRQGLSTGELFF. CDR3 DNA: TGCGCCAGCAGCTTGCGCCAGGGGCTTAGCACCGGGGAGCTGTTTTTT.

The rearrangement joins TRBV2 to TRBJ2-1, with a possible D match to TRBD1 (6 bases). The CDR3 loop spans 15 amino acids. Per the germline V gene, CDR1 is SNHLY and CDR2 is FYNNEI. V shed 5 bases and J shed 0 bases, with 11 bases lying between them. This CDR3 is CASSFDRSSYNEQFF. DNA for the CDR3: TGTGCCAGCAGTTTCGACAGGAGCTCCTACAATGAGCAGTTCTTC.

The chain recombines TRBV5-4 with TRBJ2-7, with a weak D call TRBD2 (5 bases). Germline CDR1 reads SGHNT; CDR2 reads YYREEE (reference sequence). Trimming removed 1 base at V and 2 bases at J, with 13 bases between. The CDR3 runs to 15 residues. The CDR3 is CASSLNSPGTYEQYF. The DNA for the CDR3 is TGTGCCAGCAGCTTGAACTCCCCGGGGACCTACGAGCAGTACTTC.

The J gene is TRBJ2-3, the V gene TRBV4-1; 7 bases line up with TRBD2. Germline V lookup: CDR1 MGHRA, CDR2 YSYEKL. This CDR3 is built from 16 residues. After removal of 11 bases from V and 0 bases from J, the junction contained 14 bases not matched to a gene. The CDR3 DNA sequence: TGCGCCGTAGGTAGAGGGCTAGCGGACAGCACAGATACGCAGTATTTT. It is translated as CAVGRGLADSTDTQYF.

J is TRBJ2-7 and V is TRBV6-5; 10 bases fit TRBD2. The CDR3 runs to 15 residues. Trimming removed 0 bases from V and 3 bases from J; junction bases left unmatched: 2. Per the germline V gene, CDR1 is MNHEY and CDR2 is SVGAGI. The CDR3 reads CASSYSGLADYEQYF. CDR3 DNA: TGTGCCAGCAGTTACTCCGGACTAGCGGACTACGAGCAGTACTTC.

The chain is built from TRBV29-1 and TRBJ1-1, with D hard to call. CDR1 and CDR2 from the germline V gene are SQVTM and ANQGSEA. This CDR3 is 13 amino acids long. V was clipped by 7 bases and J by 1 base, with 13 bases between them. For the CDR3, the DNA is TGCAGCGGTTGGTCGCCGCGGAACACTGAAGCTTTCTTT. Amino acid sequence: CSGWSPRNTEAFF.

V and J are TRBV27 and TRBJ2-5, with 7 bases fitting TRBD1. CDR3 length: 16 amino acids. The V segment lost 2 bases and the J segment 5 bases; nucleotides outside the gene matches: 11. From germline, CDR1 is MNHEY and CDR2 SMNVEV (reference sequence). The DNA of the CDR3 is TGTGCCAGCAGTTTAAAGGGGGACAGAATTACGGAGACCCAGTACTTC. It specifies CASSLKGDRITETQYF.

J is TRBJ1-1 and V is TRBV5-1; the match to TRBD1 covers 7 bases. CDR1 is SGHRS and CDR2 is YFSETQ in the germline V gene. This CDR3 region has 14 residues. Unmatched junction bases numbered 10, after V lost 3 bases and J lost 8 bases. The DNA of the CDR3 is TGCGCCAGCAGCTGGGAGACAGGGAGGTCCGAAGCTTTCTTT. This translates into CASSWETGRSEAFF. Based on the CDR3 plus reference TRBV5-1 and TRBJ1-1, the full variable domain is KAGVTQTPRYLIKTRGQQVTLSCSPISGHRSVSWYQQTPGQGLQFLFEYFSETQRNKGNFPGRFSGRQFSNSRSEMNVSTLELGDSALYLCASSWETGRSEAFFGQGTRLTVV.

V and J are TRBV4-1 and TRBJ2-7; 10 bases fit TRBD2. Trimming removed 0 bases from V and 4 bases from J; junction bases left unmatched: 12. CDR1 and CDR2 (germline): MGHRA, YSYEKL. The CDR3 contains 18 residues. This CDR3 is CASSQDGSGRARAYEQYF. The CDR3, as DNA: TGCGCCAGCAGCCAAGATGGGAGCGGGAGGGCACGAGCTTACGAGCAGTACTTC.

The V call is TRBV6-5, the J call TRBJ2-7; 8 bases fit TRBD1. With 0 bases clipped from V and 4 bases from J, the junction kept 8 bases outside the gene matches. Per the germline V gene, CDR1 is MNHEY and CDR2 is SVGAGI. The CDR3 is made up of 16 amino acids. The CDR3 here is CASSYSYADREYEQYF. The DNA for the CDR3 is TGTGCCAGCAGTTACTCGTATGCGGACAGGGAGTACGAGCAGTACTTC.

This clone was seen only a few times. The gene calls are TRBV13 and TRBJ1-1; 7 bases match TRBD1. The V and J ends lost 0 bases and 5 bases, in that order; junction bases with no gene match: 3. Germline assignment: CDR1 PRHDT and CDR2 FYEKMQ (reference sequence). The CDR3 length is 14 residues. The CDR3 loop is CASSLGRGLTEAFF. The CDR3 nucleotides read TGTGCCAGCAGCTTAGGGAGGGGGCTGACTGAAGCTTTCTTT.

This clone has only one observation. The chain is built from TRBV5-4 and TRBJ2-3; 14 nucleotides line up with TRBD2. The CDR3 spans 15 residues. Germline V gives CDR1 SGHNT, CDR2 YYREEE (reference sequence). V shed 3 bases and J 5 bases; nucleotides not matched to a gene: 2. CDR3 protein: CASSSGTSGRDTQYF. The CDR3 DNA follows: TGTGCCAGCAGCTCCGGGACTAGCGGGAGAGATACGCAGTATTTT.

The chain uses TRBV7-8 and TRBJ2-3; 11 nucleotides agree with TRBD2. This CDR3 is built from 18 residues. Germline CDR1 and CDR2: SGHVS and FQNEAQ. V lost 1 base and J lost 0; bases outside the gene matches: 6. CDR3 amino acids: CASSLGVAGGLSTDTQYF. The CDR3 DNA sequence: TGTGCCAGCAGCTTAGGGGTAGCGGGAGGGCTTAGCACAGATACGCAGTATTTT.